The rows below give T cell receptor beta chains drawn from one sample of a study of regulatory T cells in long-lasting Graves disease. MiXCR, run by TCRdb on the multiplex PCR reads, gives a single entry per CDR3 protein. Of roughly 470,000 distinct CDR3 sequences listed, roughly 20% are singletons. The material sequenced was peripheral blood mononuclear cells (PBMCs), taken when the disease was refractory, from a patient treated with antithyroid drugs. Every receptor here comes from a female donor with Graves disease. The CDR3 runs from the conserved cysteine through the conserved F or W. A D gene is named only where the DNA matches it firmly. Some rows mark clone size as missing; the rest say once, few, many or name a class of expanded clone.

j_call	v_call	d_call	clone_size	cdr3_aa	cdr3_nt
TRBJ1-2	TRBV7-9	.	many	CASSLVTEFNYGYTF	TGTGCCAGCAGCCTCGTGACAGAATTTAACTATGGCTACACCTTC
TRBJ1-1	TRBV30	.	few	CAWSGANTEAFF	TGTGCCTGGAGTGGAGCGAACACTGAAGCTTTCTTT
TRBJ2-7	TRBV7-9	.	few	CASSLGQPSYEQYF	TGTGCCAGCAGCTTAGGCCAACCCTCCTACGAGCAGTACTTC
TRBJ1-1	TRBV5-1	.	.	CASRLRGGNTEAFF	TGCGCCAGCAGGTTGCGCGGCGGGAACACTGAAGCTTTCTTT
TRBJ1-5	TRBV28	TRBD1	many	CASSFQGAIQPQHF	TGTGCCAGCAGTTTCCAGGGGGCGATTCAGCCCCAGCATTTT
TRBJ2-1	TRBV5-5	.	few	CASTPSLRPYNEQFF	TGTGCCAGCACCCCTTCCTTGAGGCCGTACAATGAGCAGTTCTTC
TRBJ1-2	TRBV6-1	TRBD1	many	CASTPLTGGNYGYTF	TGTGCCAGCACCCCCCTTACAGGGGGCAACTATGGCTACACCTTC
TRBJ2-7	TRBV28	TRBD2	many	CASSFFGGAAYEQYF	TGTGCCAGCAGTTTTTTCGGGGGGGCGGCCTACGAGCAGTACTTC
TRBJ2-5	TRBV30	TRBD1	few	CAWNKGQGAETQYF	TGTGCCTGGAATAAGGGACAGGGGGCCGAGACCCAGTACTTC
TRBJ2-2	TRBV7-9	.	.	CASSYTETGELFF	TGTGCCAGCAGTTATACGGAGACCGGGGAGCTGTTTTTT
TRBJ2-2	TRBV28	.	.	CASSLSVAANTGELFF	TGTGCCAGCAGTTTATCGGTAGCAGCAAACACCGGGGAGCTGTTTTTT
TRBJ2-3	TRBV28	.	.	CASRTGGGSADTQYF	TGTGCCAGCAGAACTGGTGGGGGGTCCGCAGATACGCAGTATTTT
TRBJ1-1	TRBV3-1	.	many	CASSHLGTEAFF	TGTGCCAGCAGCCACCTTGGTACTGAAGCTTTCTTT